These 9 T cell receptor beta chains came from one sample sequenced in a study of T-cell memory formation after mild COVID-19. In TCRdb, the 5' RACE reads were re-called with MiXCR into one record per CDR3 protein. The sample records 250,000 to 400,000 distinct CDR3 sequences, roughly 13% being singletons. Input material: PBMCs or a T cell subset sorted from them (not recorded which). These receptors were taken from a man younger than 35 who had mild COVID-19 (a few samples of this study predate the infection). Cell type and time point are not known.

The chain is built from TRBV5-5 and TRBJ1-1; 9 nucleotides match TRBD1. CDR1 and CDR2 from the germline V gene are SGHKS and YYEKEE (reference sequence). V lost 5 bases to trimming and J lost 7 bases; unmatched junction nucleotides: 12. This CDR3 contains 15 residues. The CDR3 DNA is TGTGCCAGCAGTCCTAGACAGGGGGGGTACAATGAAGCTTTCTTT. Encoded protein: CASSPRQGGYNEAFF.

The chain employs TRBV29-1 and TRBJ1-2; D gene ambiguous. CDR1 and CDR2 (germline): SQVTM, ANQGSEA. V was cut by 0 bases and J by 4 bases, with 12 bases left in between. The CDR3 is 14 residues long. The CDR3 region is CSVEEYRRIYGYTF. CDR3 DNA: TGCAGCGTTGAAGAGTACCGGCGGATCTATGGCTACACCTTC.

A few counts support this clonotype. The chain has TRBV9 and TRBJ2-7; 7 positions match TRBD2. Germline loops: CDR1 SGDLS, CDR2 YYNGEE. This CDR3 spans 15 amino acids. Germline trimming cut 7 bases from V and 5 bases from J; bases unmatched to any gene: 15. This chain's CDR3 is CASSRGEGITHEQYF. The CDR3, as DNA: TGTGCCAGCTCTCGCGGGGAGGGGATAACCCACGAGCAGTACTTC.

This clonotype was seen at least ten times. V and J are TRBV5-1 and TRBJ2-3, with 8 bases identical to TRBD2. V lost 4 bases, J lost 1 base, and 8 bases stayed unmatched. The CDR3 totals 16 residues. Germline V lookup: CDR1 SGHRS, CDR2 YFSETQ. The CDR3 here is CASSLKIAGRTDTQYF. In nucleotides, the CDR3 is TGCGCCAGCAGCCTCAAAATAGCGGGGCGCACAGATACGCAGTATTTT. The full variable domain, in which reference TRBV5-1 and TRBJ2-3 provide the parts outside the CDR3, is KAGVTQTPRYLIKTRGQQVTLSCSPISGHRSVSWYQQTPGQGLQFLFEYFSETQRNKGNFPGRFSGRQFSNSRSEMNVSTLELGDSALYLCASSLKIAGRTDTQYFGPGTRLTVL.

DNA for the CDR3: TGTGCCTGGAGTGTCGGGCGGGGGCCCCTGAATGAGCAGTTCTTC. The encoded protein is CAWSVGRGPLNEQFF. The rearrangement links TRBV30 to TRBJ2-1, with a possible D match to TRBD2 (7 bases). Germline values: CDR1 GTSNPN, CDR2 SVGIG (reference sequence). V was clipped by 0 bases and J by 7 bases, with 16 bases between them. This CDR3 region has 15 residues.

This clonotype was counted a few times. The V call is TRBV6-2 or TRBV6-3, the J call TRBJ2-7; either TRBD1 or TRBD2 may supply D (6 bases each). The germline gives CDR1 MNHEY, CDR2 SVGEGT. The CDR3 sequence is 14 residues long. V shed 6 bases and J shed 2 bases, with 14 bases lying between them. CDR3 bases: TGTGCCAGCAGACCTGGGGGGCTGCCCTACGAGCAGTACTTC. The encoded protein is CASRPGGLPYEQYF.

The V call is TRBV4-3, the J call TRBJ2-2; D is undetermined. This CDR3 comprises 15 residues. Germline-derived CDR1 and CDR2 are LGHNA and YSLEER. Trimming removed 3 bases from V and 0 bases from J, with 8 bases in between. This CDR3 is CASSQWSTNTGELFF. For the CDR3, the DNA is TGCGCCAGCAGCCAGTGGAGTACGAACACCGGGGAGCTGTTTTTT.

The chain joins TRBV6-2 or TRBV6-3 to TRBJ2-2; D gene uncertain. Germline lookup yields CDR1 MNHEY and CDR2 SVGEGT. V gave up 8 bases and J gave up 1 base, with 11 bases separating them. The length of the CDR3 is 14 residues. The CDR3 loop reads CASCTLLNTGELFF. In nucleotides, the CDR3 is TGTGCCAGCTGCACACTCCTGAACACCGGGGAGCTGTTTTTT.

V usage is TRBV5-1 and J usage is TRBJ2-6; 7 bases are shared with TRBD1. Germline trimming cut 4 bases from V and 1 base from J; bases unmatched to any gene: 5. Germline V gene data show CDR1 as SGHRS and CDR2 as YFSETQ. This CDR3 has 16 amino acids. In DNA, the CDR3 is TGCGCCAGCAGCCAACGACAGGGATCTGGGGCCAACGTCCTGACTTTC. Protein product: CASSQRQGSGANVLTF.